This T cell receptor (beta chain) came from a study of CD8 T cells in ankylosing spondylitis. Preparation of TCR beta libraries was done by quantitative 5'-RACE with molecular barcodes. TCRdb analysed the 5' RACE reads with MiXCR anew, one entry per CDR3 protein. The sample contains around 210,000 distinct CDR3 sequences, 8.2% of which appear only once. The sample holds many counts of this clonotype. CDR3 length: 11 residues. The germline V gene has CDR1 LNHNV and CDR2 YYDKDF (reference sequence). V lost 5 bases, J lost 7 bases, and 9 bases lay in between. Sample: blood, either unsorted or a sorted T cell fraction (not recorded which). The chain carries TRBV15 and TRBJ2-7; no reliable D call. The receptor was isolated from a female donor with ankylosing spondylitis or in good health (not recorded which). Here the CDR3 DNA reads TGTGCCACCAGCGGTACGAATGAGCAGTACTTC. The encoded protein is CATSGTNEQYF.